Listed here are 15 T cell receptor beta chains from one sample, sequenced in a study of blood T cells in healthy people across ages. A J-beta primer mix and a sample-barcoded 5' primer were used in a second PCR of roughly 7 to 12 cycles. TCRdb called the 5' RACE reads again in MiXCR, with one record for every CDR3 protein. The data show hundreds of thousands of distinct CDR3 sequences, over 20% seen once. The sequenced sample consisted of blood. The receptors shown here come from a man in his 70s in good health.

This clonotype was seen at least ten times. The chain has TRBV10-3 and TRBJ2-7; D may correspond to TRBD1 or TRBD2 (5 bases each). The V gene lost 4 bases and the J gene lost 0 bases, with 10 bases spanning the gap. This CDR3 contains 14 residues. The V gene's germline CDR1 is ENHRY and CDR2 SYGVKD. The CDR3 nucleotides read TGTGCCATCAGTGGGGACCACCCCTCCTACGAGCAGTACTTC. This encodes CAISGDHPSYEQYF.

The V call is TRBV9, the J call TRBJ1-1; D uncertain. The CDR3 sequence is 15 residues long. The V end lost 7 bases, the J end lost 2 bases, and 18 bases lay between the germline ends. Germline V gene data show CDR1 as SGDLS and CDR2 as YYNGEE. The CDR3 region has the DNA TGTGCCAGCCGCCTCACCGAAGGGTCCAACACTGAAGCTTTCTTT. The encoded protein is CASRLTEGSNTEAFF.

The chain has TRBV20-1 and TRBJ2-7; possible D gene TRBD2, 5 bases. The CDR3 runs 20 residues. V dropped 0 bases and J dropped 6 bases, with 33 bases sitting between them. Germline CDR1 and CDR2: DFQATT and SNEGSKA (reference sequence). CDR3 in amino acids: CSAREGSGPNKRPLMREQYF. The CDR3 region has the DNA TGCAGTGCTAGAGAAGGGAGCGGTCCAAATAAAAGGCCCCTAATGCGCGAGCAGTACTTC.

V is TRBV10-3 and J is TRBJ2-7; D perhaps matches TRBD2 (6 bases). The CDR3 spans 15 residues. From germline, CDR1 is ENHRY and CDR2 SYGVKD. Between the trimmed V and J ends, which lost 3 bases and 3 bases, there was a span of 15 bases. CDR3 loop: CAISDPSAAGYEQYF. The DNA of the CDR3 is TGTGCCATCAGTGACCCATCAGCAGCGGGCTACGAGCAGTACTTC.

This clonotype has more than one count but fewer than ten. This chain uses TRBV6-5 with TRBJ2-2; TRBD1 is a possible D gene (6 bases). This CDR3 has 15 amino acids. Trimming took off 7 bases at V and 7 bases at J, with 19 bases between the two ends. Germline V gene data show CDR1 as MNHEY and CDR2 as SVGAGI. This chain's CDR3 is CASTPITGWSGELFF. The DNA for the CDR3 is TGTGCCAGCACTCCCATCACAGGGTGGAGCGGGGAGCTGTTTTTT.

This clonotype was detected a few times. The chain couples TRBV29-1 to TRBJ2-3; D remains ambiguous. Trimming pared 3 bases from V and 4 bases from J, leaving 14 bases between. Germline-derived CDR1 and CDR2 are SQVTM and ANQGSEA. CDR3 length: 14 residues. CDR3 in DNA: TGCAGCGTTGAGACGCTTAGAGAGGCAGATACGCAGTATTTT. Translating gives CSVETLREADTQYF.

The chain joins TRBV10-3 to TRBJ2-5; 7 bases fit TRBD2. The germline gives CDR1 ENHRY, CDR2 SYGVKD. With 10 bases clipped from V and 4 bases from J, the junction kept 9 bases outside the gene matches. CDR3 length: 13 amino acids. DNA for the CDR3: TGTGCCACCGAGGCGGGAGCGTCAGAGACCCAGTACTTC. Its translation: CATEAGASETQYF.

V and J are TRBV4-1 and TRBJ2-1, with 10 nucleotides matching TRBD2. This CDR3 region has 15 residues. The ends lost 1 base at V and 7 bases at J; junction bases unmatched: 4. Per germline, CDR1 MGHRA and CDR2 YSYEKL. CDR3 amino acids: CASSQAAGGKNEQFF. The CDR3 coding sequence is TGCGCCAGCAGCCAAGCAGCGGGAGGGAAAAATGAGCAGTTCTTC.

Written as DNA, the CDR3 is TGTGCCAGCAGCGAGGGACTAGCGAGCACAGATACGCAGCATTTT. It codes for CASSEGLASTDTQHF. The chain carries TRBV7-2 and TRBJ2-3, with D possibly being TRBD1 (5 bases). The DNA end favors TRBJ1-5, so the J call may be wrong. The germline V gene encodes CDR1 SGHTA and CDR2 FQGNSA. The CDR3 has 15 amino acids.

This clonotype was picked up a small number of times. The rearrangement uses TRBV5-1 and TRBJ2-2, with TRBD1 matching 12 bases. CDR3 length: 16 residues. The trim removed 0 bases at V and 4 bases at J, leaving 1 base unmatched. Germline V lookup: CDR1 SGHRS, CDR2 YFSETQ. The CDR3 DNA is TGCGCCAGCAGCTTGGAGGGACAGGGGGCCACCGGGGAGCTGTTTTTT. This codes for CASSLEGQGATGELFF.

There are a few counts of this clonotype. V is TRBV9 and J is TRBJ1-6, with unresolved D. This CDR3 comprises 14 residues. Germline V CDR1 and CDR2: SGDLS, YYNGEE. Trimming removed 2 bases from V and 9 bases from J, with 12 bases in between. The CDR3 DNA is TGTGCCAGCAGCGTCGGGAGCAGAAGTTCACCCCTCCACTTT. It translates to CASSVGSRSSPLHF.

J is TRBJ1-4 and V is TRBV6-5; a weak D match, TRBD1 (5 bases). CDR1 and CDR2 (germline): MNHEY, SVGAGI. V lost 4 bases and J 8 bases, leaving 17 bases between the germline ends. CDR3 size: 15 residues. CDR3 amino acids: CASSFQGWEGEKLFF. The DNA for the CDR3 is TGTGCCAGCAGTTTCCAGGGTTGGGAGGGCGAAAAACTGTTTTTT.

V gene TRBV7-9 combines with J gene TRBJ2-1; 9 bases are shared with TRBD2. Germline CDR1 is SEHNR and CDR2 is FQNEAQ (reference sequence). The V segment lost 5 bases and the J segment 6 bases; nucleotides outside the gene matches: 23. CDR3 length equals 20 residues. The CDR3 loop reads CASSTRQGGGAGGPGNEQFF. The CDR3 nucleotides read TGTGCCAGCAGCACTCGACAGGGAGGTGGTGCGGGAGGGCCCGGCAATGAGCAGTTCTTC.

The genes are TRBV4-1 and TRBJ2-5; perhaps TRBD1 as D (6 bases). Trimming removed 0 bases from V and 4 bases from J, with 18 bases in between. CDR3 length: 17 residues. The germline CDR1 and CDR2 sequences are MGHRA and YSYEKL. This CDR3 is CASSQDTEAGVRETQYF. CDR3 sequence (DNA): TGCGCCAGCAGCCAAGATACGGAGGCAGGGGTTAGAGAGACCCAGTACTTC.

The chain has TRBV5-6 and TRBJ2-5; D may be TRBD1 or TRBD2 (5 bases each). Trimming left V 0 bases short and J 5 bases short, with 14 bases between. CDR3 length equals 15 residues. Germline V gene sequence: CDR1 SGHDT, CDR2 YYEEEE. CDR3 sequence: CASSLDTRGLETQYF. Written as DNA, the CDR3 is TGTGCCAGCAGCTTGGATACTAGGGGTTTGGAGACCCAGTACTTC.